A selection of T cell receptor beta chains follows, all from one sample in a study of blood T cell repertoires in COVID-19. Method: immunoSEQ multiplex PCR; TCRdb's copy keeps in-frame clones and lacks some. Among over 70,000 clones listed, 90% were seen once. The sequenced sample consisted of peripheral blood. The receptors originated from a man younger than 35 with COVID-19, enrolled during active disease. CDR3s include the opening cysteine and the closing phenylalanine or tryptophan. D genes are given only for firm matches. Size tells how often a clone was seen (once, few, many) or the class of an expanded clone, and some rows leave it out.

v_call	j_call	clone_size	d_call	cdr3_aa	cdr3_nt
TRBV7-3	TRBJ2-3	NA	TRBD2	CASSLQASGRALDTQYF	TGTGCCAGCAGCTTACAAGCTAGCGGGAGGGCGTTAGATACGCAGTATTTT
TRBV9	TRBJ2-2	NA	NA	CASSVSVDRSTGELFF	TGTGCCAGCAGCGTATCGGTTGACAGGTCCACCGGGGAGCTGTTTTTT
TRBV6-5	TRBJ1-4	NA	TRBD1	CASSQRQGEKLLF	TGTGCCAGCAGTCAGCGACAGGGGGAAAAACTGCTTTTT
TRBV18	TRBJ1-2	NA	NA	CASSLVQDPYGYTF	TGTGCCAGCTCACTCGTTCAGGATCCCTATGGCTACACCTTC
TRBV19	TRBJ2-7	NA	TRBD2	CASRKTGLAGYEQYF	TGTGCCAGTAGAAAAACAGGACTAGCGGGCTACGAGCAGTACTTC
TRBV6-2/TRBV6-3	TRBJ2-3	NA	NA	CASSYGERASTDTQYF	TGTGCCAGCAGTTACGGGGAGAGGGCAAGCACAGATACGCAGTATTTT
TRBV7-8	TRBJ1-6	NA	NA	CASSLTESSYNSPLHF	TGTGCCAGCAGCTTAACTGAGAGCTCCTATAATTCACCCCTCCACTTT
TRBV7-9	TRBJ2-5	NA	NA	CASSTPTGSRETQYF	TGTGCCAGCAGCACCCCGACAGGATCTAGGGAGACCCAGTACTTC
TRBV24-1	TRBJ2-5	NA	TRBD1	CATSDPRGRETQYF	TGTGCCACCAGTGATCCAAGGGGGCGGGAGACCCAGTACTTC
TRBV5-1	TRBJ1-1	NA	NA	CASRAEGYTEAFF	TGCGCCAGCAGAGCAGAGGGCTACACTGAAGCTTTCTTT
TRBV10-2	TRBJ2-7	few	NA	CASSGTSVGEQYF	TGCGCCAGCAGCGGGACTTCGGTGGGGGAGCAGTACTTC
TRBV7-2	TRBJ1-5	few	NA	CASSAHLGAGAYQPQHF	TGTGCCAGCAGCGCCCATTTGGGGGCTGGGGCATACCAGCCCCAGCATTTT
TRBV6-6	TRBJ1-5	NA	TRBD1	CASSQSGQGIGPQHF	TGTGCCAGCAGTCAATCGGGACAGGGGATAGGGCCCCAGCATTTT
TRBV2	TRBJ2-7	once	NA	CASSERDTAYEQYF	TGTGCCAGCAGTGAAAGGGACACGGCCTACGAGCAGTACTTC
TRBV6-5	TRBJ2-2	NA	NA	CASTSGSANTGELFF	TGTGCCAGCACATCAGGGTCAGCGAACACCGGGGAGCTGTTTTTT
TRBV4-2	TRBJ2-7	NA	TRBD1	CASSAPGTGVHEQYF	TGTGCCAGCAGCGCTCCCGGGACAGGGGTACACGAGCAGTACTTC
TRBV7-8	TRBJ1-2	medium-sized	TRBD1	CASTPEGTGYGYTF	TGTGCCAGCACCCCGGAGGGGACAGGGTATGGCTACACCTTC
TRBV18	TRBJ2-2	NA	TRBD1	CASAWTGKSTGELFF	TGTGCCAGCGCTTGGACAGGGAAAAGCACCGGGGAGCTGTTTTTT
TRBV4-3	TRBJ2-3	few	NA	CASSPSSTDTQYF	TGCGCCAGCAGCCCCAGTAGCACAGATACGCAGTATTTT
TRBV21-1	TRBJ2-2	NA	NA	CASSTSGTGFTGELFF	TGTGCCAGCAGCACGTCCGGGACAGGGTTCACCGGGGAGCTGTTTTTT
TRBV7-9	TRBJ2-4	NA	TRBD1	CASSLGDRGSNIQYF	TGTGCCAGCAGCTTAGGGGACAGGGGGTCAAACATTCAGTACTTC
TRBV28	TRBJ2-1	NA	NA	CASSIGGSYNEQFF	TGTGCCAGCAGCATCGGGGGCTCCTACAATGAGCAGTTCTTC
TRBV27	TRBJ2-2	NA	TRBD1	CASSTRPGTDFANTGELFF	TGTGCCAGCAGTACCCGTCCCGGGACAGACTTCGCGAACACCGGGGAGCTGTTTTTT
TRBV19	TRBJ2-2	NA	NA	CASSIGAAGELFF	TGTGCCAGTAGTATCGGAGCAGCCGGGGAGCTGTTTTTT
TRBV21-1	TRBJ2-3	NA	NA	CASSKASSTDTQYF	TGTGCCAGCAGCAAAGCGTCAAGCACAGATACGCAGTATTTT
TRBV3-1/TRBV3-2	TRBJ2-7	NA	TRBD1	CASSQPRDSYEQYF	TGTGCCAGCAGCCAACCCCGGGACAGTTACGAGCAGTACTTC
TRBV29-1	TRBJ2-1	once	NA	CSVVSSYNEQFF	TGCAGCGTTGTCTCTTCCTACAATGAGCAGTTCTTC
TRBV5-6	TRBJ2-7	NA	NA	CASRFGGTFDEQYF	TGTGCCAGCAGGTTTGGCGGGACCTTCGACGAGCAGTACTTC
TRBV28	TRBJ2-7	NA	TRBD1	CASSLYRGLVEQYF	TGTGCCAGCAGTTTGTACAGGGGGCTTGTGGAGCAGTACTTC
TRBV10-3	TRBJ2-7	few	TRBD1	CAISEPSLGQEKYF	TGTGCCATCAGTGAGCCTTCACTAGGACAGGAAAAGTACTTC
TRBV4-1	TRBJ1-3	NA	TRBD1	CASSLLSTGNGNTIYF	TGCGCCAGCAGCCTTCTATCGACAGGGAATGGAAACACCATATATTTT
TRBV7-2	TRBJ1-1	NA	TRBD1	CASSTRGRGTEAFF	TGTGCCAGCAGTACTAGGGGGCGCGGCACTGAAGCTTTCTTT
TRBV9	TRBJ1-6	NA	TRBD1	CASSVVGTGSSPLHF	TGTGCCAGCAGCGTAGTAGGGACAGGGAGTTCACCCCTCCACTTT
TRBV4-1	TRBJ2-2	NA	NA	CASSQPPKSASLARRGELFF	TGCGCCAGCAGCCAACCTCCTAAGTCGGCTAGCCTCGCGAGGAGGGGGGAGCTGTTTTTT
TRBV4-1	TRBJ2-3	NA	NA	CASSPSTVASTDTQYF	TGCGCCAGCAGCCCGTCGACTGTGGCTAGCACAGATACGCAGTATTTT
TRBV6-6	TRBJ1-5	NA	NA	CASSYSSSNQPQHF	TGTGCCAGCAGTTACAGTAGTAGCAATCAGCCCCAGCATTTT
TRBV30	TRBJ1-4	NA	NA	CAWSGRDNEKLLF	TGTGCCTGGAGTGGCAGGGATAATGAAAAACTGCTTTTT
TRBV6-1	TRBJ2-1	NA	TRBD2	CASSEVGLAGPNEQFF	TGTGCCAGCAGTGAAGTCGGTCTAGCGGGGCCTAATGAGCAGTTCTTC
TRBV5-5	TRBJ2-7	few	TRBD1	CASSPGDRGSYEQYF	TGTGCCAGCAGCCCGGGGGACAGGGGCTCCTACGAGCAGTACTTC
TRBV9	TRBJ1-1	NA	NA	CASSVGRAGMNTEAFF	TGTGCCAGCAGCGTAGGGAGGGCCGGCATGAACACTGAAGCTTTCTTT
TRBV6-4	TRBJ2-1	NA	TRBD1	CASSDPRQGLIDNEQFF	TGTGCCAGCAGTGACCCCCGACAGGGGCTAATTGATAATGAGCAGTTCTTC
TRBV28	TRBJ2-3	NA	NA	CASSFLSVSTDTQYF	TGTGCCAGCAGTTTCCTTAGCGTCAGCACAGATACGCAGTATTTT
TRBV2	TRBJ2-1	NA	NA	CASSVWSYNEQFF	TGTGCCAGCAGTGTCTGGAGTTACAATGAGCAGTTCTTC
TRBV10-3	TRBJ2-7	NA	TRBD1	CAITPDRGRSYEQYF	TGTGCCATCACGCCAGACAGGGGCCGCTCCTACGAGCAGTACTTC
TRBV18	TRBJ1-6	NA	NA	CASSREGVNSPLHF	TGTGCCAGCTCACGGGAGGGGGTTAATTCACCCCTCCACTTT
TRBV7-9	TRBJ2-3	NA	TRBD2	CASSFPSAGGGDTDTQYF	TGTGCCAGCAGCTTCCCCTCAGCGGGAGGAGGGGACACAGATACGCAGTATTTT
TRBV28	TRBJ2-3	NA	NA	CASQAHGQGTDTQYF	TGTGCCTCTCAAGCACACGGTCAGGGCACAGATACGCAGTATTTT
TRBV4-3	TRBJ2-1	NA	NA	CASSQVGHEQFF	TGCGCCAGCAGCCAAGTCGGTCATGAGCAGTTCTTC
TRBV2	TRBJ1-1	NA	TRBD1	CARGGRGRTEAFF	TGTGCCAGGGGGGGCAGGGGGCGGACTGAAGCTTTCTTT
TRBV7-2	TRBJ2-1	NA	TRBD2	CASSLVLAGDGEQFF	TGTGCCAGCAGCTTAGTTCTAGCGGGAGATGGGGAGCAGTTCTTC
TRBV19	TRBJ1-5	NA	TRBD1	CASTPDRSQYSNQPQHF	TGTGCCAGTACTCCGGACAGGTCACAATATAGCAATCAGCCCCAGCATTTT
TRBV2	TRBJ2-2	few	NA	CASSEVGWGELFF	TGTGCCAGCAGTGAAGTCGGGTGGGGGGAGCTGTTTTTT
TRBV9	TRBJ2-7	NA	NA	CASSGFVGGEQYF	TGTGCCAGCAGCGGTTTTGTCGGGGGCGAGCAGTACTTC
TRBV18	TRBJ2-7	NA	NA	CASSPGPYEQYF	TGTGCCAGCTCACCGGGGCCCTACGAGCAGTACTTC
TRBV7-7	TRBJ2-2	medium-sized	NA	CASSSNRARTGELFF	TGTGCCAGCAGCTCGAACAGGGCGAGGACCGGGGAGCTGTTTTTT